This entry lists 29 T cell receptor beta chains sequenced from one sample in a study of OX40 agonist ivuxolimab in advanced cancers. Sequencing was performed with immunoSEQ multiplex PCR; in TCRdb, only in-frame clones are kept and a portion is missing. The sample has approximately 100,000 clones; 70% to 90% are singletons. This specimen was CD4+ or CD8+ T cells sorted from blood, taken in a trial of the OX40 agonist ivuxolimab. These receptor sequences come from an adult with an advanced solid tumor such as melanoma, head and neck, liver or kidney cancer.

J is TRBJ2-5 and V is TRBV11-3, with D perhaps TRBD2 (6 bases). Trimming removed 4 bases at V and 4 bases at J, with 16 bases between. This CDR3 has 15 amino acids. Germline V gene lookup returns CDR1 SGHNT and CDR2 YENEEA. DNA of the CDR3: TGTGCCAGCAGCTCCCAAACGGGACTCGGAGAGACCCAGTACTTC. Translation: CASSSQTGLGETQYF.

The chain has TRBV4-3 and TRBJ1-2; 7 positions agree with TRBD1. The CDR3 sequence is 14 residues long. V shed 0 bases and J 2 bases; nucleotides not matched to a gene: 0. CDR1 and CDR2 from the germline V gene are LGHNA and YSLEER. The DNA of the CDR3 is TGCGCCAGCAGCCAAGACAGGGGGAACTATGGCTACACCTTC. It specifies CASSQDRGNYGYTF.

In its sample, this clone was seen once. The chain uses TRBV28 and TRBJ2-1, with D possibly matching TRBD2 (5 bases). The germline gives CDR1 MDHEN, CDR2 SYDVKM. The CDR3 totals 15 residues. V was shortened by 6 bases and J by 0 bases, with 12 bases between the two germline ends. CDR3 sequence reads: CASSSGGSSYNEQFF. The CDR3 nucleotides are TGTGCCAGCAGCTCAGGAGGCAGCTCCTACAATGAGCAGTTCTTC.

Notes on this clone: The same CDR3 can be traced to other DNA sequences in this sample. Here the CDR3 reads CASSQAAGDNQPQHF. The DNA of the CDR3 is TGCGCCAGCAGCCAAGCGGCGGGGGATAATCAGCCCCAGCATTTT. The rearrangement uses TRBV4-3 and TRBJ1-5; weak D call: TRBD1 (5 bases). CDR3 length: 15 residues. V was clipped by 1 base and J by 4 bases, with 11 bases between them. The germline CDR1 and CDR2 sequences are LGHNA and YSLEER.

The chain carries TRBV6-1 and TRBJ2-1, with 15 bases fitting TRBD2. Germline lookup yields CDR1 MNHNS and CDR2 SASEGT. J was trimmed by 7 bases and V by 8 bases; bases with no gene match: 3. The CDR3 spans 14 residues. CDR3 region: CASGLAGGPNEQFF. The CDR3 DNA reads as TGTGCCAGCGGACTAGCGGGGGGGCCGAATGAGCAGTTCTTC.

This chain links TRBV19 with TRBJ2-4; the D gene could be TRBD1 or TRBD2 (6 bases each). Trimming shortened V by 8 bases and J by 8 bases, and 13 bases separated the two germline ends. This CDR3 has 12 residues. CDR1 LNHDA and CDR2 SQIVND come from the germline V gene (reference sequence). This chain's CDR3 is CASDKGGDIQYF. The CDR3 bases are TGTGCCAGTGACAAGGGGGGAGACATTCAGTACTTC.

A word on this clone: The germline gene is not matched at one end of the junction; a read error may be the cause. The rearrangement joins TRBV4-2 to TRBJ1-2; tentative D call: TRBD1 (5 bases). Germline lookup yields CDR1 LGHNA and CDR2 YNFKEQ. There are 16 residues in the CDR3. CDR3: CVSSQDTSGRLNGYTF. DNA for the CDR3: TGTGTCAGCAGCCAAGATACCTCAGGGCGGCTAAATGGCTACACCTTC.

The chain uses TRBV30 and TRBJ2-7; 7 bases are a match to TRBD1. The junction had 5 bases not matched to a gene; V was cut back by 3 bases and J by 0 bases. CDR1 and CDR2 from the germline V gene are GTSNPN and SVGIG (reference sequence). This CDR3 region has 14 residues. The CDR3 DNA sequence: TGTGCCTGGAGATTACAGGGGCACTCCTACGAGCAGTACTTC. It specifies CAWRLQGHSYEQYF.

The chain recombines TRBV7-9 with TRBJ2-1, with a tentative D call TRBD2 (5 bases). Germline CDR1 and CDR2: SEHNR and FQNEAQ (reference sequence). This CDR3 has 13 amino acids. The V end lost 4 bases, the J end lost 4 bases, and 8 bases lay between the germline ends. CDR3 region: CASSSGIYNEQFF. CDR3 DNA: TGTGCCAGCAGCTCCGGGATTTACAATGAGCAGTTCTTC.

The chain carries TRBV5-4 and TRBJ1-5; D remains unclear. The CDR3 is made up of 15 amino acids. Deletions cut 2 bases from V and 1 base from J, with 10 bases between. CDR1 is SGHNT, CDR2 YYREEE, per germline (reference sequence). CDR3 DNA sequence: TGTGCCAGCAGCTTTTGGGGTGGCAGCAATCAGCCCCAGCATTTT. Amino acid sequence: CASSFWGGSNQPQHF. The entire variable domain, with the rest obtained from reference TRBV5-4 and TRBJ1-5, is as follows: ETGVTQSPTHLIKTRGQQVTLRCSSQSGHNTVSWYQQALGQGPQFIFQYYREEENGRGNFPPRFSGLQFPNYSSELNVNALELDDSALYLCASSFWGGSNQPQHFGDGTRLSIL.

The CDR3 DNA reads as TGTGCCAGCAGCTATGGGGACAGGGGGGCCTACGAGCAGTACTTC. Residues: CASSYGDRGAYEQYF. The rearrangement links TRBV6-5 to TRBJ2-7; 11 nucleotides line up with TRBD1. Germline trimming cut 6 bases from V and 2 bases from J; bases unmatched to any gene: 6. The germline V gene encodes CDR1 MNHEY and CDR2 SVGAGI. This CDR3 has 15 residues.

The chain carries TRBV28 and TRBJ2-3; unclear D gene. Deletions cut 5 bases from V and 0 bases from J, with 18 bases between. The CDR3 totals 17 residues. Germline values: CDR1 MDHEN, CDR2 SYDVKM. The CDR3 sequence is CASSPPRQAISTDTQYF. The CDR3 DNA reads TGTGCCAGCAGTCCCCCTCGCCAGGCGATTAGCACAGATACGCAGTATTTT.

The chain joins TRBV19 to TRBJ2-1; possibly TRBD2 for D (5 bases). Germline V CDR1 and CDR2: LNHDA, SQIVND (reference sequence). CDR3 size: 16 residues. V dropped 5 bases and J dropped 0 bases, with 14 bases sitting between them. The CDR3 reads CASSFQVGSSYNEQFF. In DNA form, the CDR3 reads TGTGCCAGTAGTTTCCAGGTTGGGAGCTCCTACAATGAGCAGTTCTTC.

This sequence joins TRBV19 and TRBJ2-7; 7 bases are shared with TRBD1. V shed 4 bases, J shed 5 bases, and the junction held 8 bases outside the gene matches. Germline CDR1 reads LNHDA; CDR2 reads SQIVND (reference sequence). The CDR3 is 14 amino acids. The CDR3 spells CASSTAGTANEQYF. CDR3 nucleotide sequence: TGTGCCAGTAGTACAGCCGGGACAGCGAACGAGCAGTACTTC.

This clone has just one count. CDR3 sequence (DNA): TGTGCCAGCAGCTTAGGCCGAGCGGGGGCCCGAATGGATACGCAGTATTTT. Its protein product is CASSLGRAGARMDTQYF. The gene calls are TRBV7-3 and TRBJ2-3; TRBD2 agrees at 8 bases. With V trimmed by 2 bases and J by 6 bases, 13 bases remained unmatched. This CDR3 contains 17 residues. Germline CDR1 and CDR2: SGHTA and FQGTGA.

The CDR3 sequence is CASSLRQTGEKLFF. As DNA, the CDR3 is TGTGCCAGCAGCTTGAGACAGACAGGAGAAAAACTGTTTTTT. The rearrangement uses TRBV5-4 and TRBJ1-4; tentative D call: TRBD1 (6 bases). Germline CDR1 reads SGHNT; CDR2 reads YYREEE (reference sequence). V lost 1 base, J lost 8 bases, and 12 bases lay in between. The CDR3 consists of 14 residues.

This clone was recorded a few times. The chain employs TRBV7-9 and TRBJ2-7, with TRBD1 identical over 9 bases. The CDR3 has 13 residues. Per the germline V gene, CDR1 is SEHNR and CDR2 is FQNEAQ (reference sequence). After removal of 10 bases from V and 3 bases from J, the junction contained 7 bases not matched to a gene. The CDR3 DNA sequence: TGTGCCACCGCACAGGGGGCAGGCTACGAGCAGTACTTC. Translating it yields CATAQGAGYEQYF.

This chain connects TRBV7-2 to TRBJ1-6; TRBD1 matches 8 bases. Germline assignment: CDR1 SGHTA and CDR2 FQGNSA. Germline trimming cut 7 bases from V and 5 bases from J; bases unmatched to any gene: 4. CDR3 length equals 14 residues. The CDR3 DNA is TGTGCCAGCACCAGGGGGCGAGATAATTCACCCCTCCACTTT. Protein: CASTRGRDNSPLHF.

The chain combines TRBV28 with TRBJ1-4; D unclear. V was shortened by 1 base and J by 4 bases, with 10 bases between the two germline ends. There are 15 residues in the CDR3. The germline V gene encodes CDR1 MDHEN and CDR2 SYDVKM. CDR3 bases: TGTGCCAGCAGTTTATCTAGGGCCAATAATGAAAAACTGTTTTTT. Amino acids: CASSLSRANNEKLFF. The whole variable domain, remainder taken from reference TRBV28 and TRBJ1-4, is DVKVTQSSRYLVKRTGEKVFLECVQDMDHENMFWYRQDPGLGLRLIYFSYDVKMKEKGDIPEGYSVSREKKERFSLILESASTNQTSMYLCASSLSRANNEKLFFGSGTQLSVL.

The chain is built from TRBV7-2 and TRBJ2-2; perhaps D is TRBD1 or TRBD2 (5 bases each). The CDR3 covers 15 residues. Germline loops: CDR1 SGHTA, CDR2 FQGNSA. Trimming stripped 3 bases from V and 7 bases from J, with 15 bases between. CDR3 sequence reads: CASSLGRVASGELFF. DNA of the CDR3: TGTGCCAGCAGCTTGGGGCGGGTGGCGAGCGGGGAGCTGTTTTTT.

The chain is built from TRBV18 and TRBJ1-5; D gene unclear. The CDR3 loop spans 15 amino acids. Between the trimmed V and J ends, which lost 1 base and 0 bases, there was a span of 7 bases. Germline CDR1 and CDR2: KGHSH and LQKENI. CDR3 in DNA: TGTGCCAGCTCACCACAGGACCGTAGCAATCAGCCCCAGCATTTT. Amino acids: CASSPQDRSNQPQHF.

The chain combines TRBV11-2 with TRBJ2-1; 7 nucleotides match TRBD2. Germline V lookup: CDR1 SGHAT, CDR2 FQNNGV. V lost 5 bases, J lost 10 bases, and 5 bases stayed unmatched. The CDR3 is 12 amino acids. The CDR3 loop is CASSPVGREQFF. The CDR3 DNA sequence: TGTGCCAGCAGCCCAGTCGGGAGGGAGCAGTTCTTC. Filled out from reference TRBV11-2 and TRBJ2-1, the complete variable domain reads EAGVAQSPRYKIIEKRQSVAFWCNPISGHATLYWYQQILGQGPKLLIQFQNNGVVDDSQLPKDRFSAERLKGVDSTLKIQPAKLEDSAVYLCASSPVGREQFFGPGTRLTVL.

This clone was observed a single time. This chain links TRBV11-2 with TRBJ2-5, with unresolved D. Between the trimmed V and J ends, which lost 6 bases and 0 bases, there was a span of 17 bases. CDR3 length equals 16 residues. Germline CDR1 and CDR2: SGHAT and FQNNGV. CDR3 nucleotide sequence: TGTGCCAGCAGGTTGGAGAGAGACTGGTACCAAGAGACCCAGTACTTC. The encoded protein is CASRLERDWYQETQYF.

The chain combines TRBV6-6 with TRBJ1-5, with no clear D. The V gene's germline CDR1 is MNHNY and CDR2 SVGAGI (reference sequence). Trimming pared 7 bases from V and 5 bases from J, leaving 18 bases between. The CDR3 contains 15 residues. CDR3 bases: TGTGCCAGCACCCTACGGGGAACAGAACATCAGCCCCAGCATTTT. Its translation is CASTLRGTEHQPQHF.

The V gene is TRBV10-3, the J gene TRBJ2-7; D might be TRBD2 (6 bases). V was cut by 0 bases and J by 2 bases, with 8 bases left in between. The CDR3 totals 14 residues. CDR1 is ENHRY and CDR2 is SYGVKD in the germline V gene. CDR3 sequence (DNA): TGTGCCATCAGTGAGTCGGGGGGACCCTACGAGCAGTACTTC. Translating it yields CAISESGGPYEQYF.

As DNA, the CDR3 is TGCGCCAGCAGTGAACTAGGACAGACCTACGAGCAGTACTTC. This sequence encodes CASSELGQTYEQYF. The V gene is TRBV10-1, the J gene TRBJ2-7; TRBD1 might be the D (6 bases). The ends were cut back, 3 bases at V and 2 bases at J, with 11 bases in the middle. Germline CDR1 reads WNHNN; CDR2 reads SYGVQD (reference sequence). The CDR3 covers 14 residues.

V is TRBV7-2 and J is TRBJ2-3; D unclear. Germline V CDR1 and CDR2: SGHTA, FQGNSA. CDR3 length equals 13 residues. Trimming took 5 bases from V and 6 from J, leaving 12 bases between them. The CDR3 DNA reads TGTGCCAGCAGCCCCCCGCCTCATGATACGCAGTATTTT. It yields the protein CASSPPPHDTQYF.

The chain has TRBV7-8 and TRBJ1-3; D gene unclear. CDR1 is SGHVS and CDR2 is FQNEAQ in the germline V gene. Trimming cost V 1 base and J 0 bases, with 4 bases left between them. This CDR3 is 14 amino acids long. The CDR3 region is CASSLDFSGNTIYF. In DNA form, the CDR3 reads TGTGCCAGCAGCTTAGACTTCTCTGGAAACACCATATATTTT.

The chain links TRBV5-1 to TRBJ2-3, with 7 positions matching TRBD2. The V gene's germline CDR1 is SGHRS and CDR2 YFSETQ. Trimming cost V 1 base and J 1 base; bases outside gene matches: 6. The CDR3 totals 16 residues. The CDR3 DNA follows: TGCGCCAGCAGCTTGCAGCTAGCGGATCGCACAGATACGCAGTATTTT. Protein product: CASSLQLADRTDTQYF. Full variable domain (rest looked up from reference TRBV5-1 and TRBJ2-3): KAGVTQTPRYLIKTRGQQVTLSCSPISGHRSVSWYQQTPGQGLQFLFEYFSETQRNKGNFPGRFSGRQFSNSRSEMNVSTLELGDSALYLCASSLQLADRTDTQYFGPGTRLTVL.